This T cell receptor (beta chain) was recovered during a study of T cells in Graves' hyperthyroidism and ophthalmopathy. Regions amplified from RNA transcripts were the TCR beta CDR3 regions. First-round RT-PCR targeting the TCR CDR3 was performed with the HTBI primer set. A single record per CDR3 protein comes from TCRdb applying MiXCR to the multiplex PCR reads. The data show fewer than 350,000 distinct CDR3 sequences, with 13% to 15% seen just once and 30% held by the top ten. This clonotype came up many times. The TCR comes from a woman between 50 and 59 years old with Graves' hyperthyroidism that later progressed to Graves' ophthalmopathy. Sequenced sample: blood.

The CDR3: CASSPRNSGIETQYF. The CDR3 DNA sequence: TGTGCCAGCAGTCCCCGCAATAGCGGGATAGAGACCCAGTACTTC. The chain employs TRBV11-3 and TRBJ2-5; 8 nucleotides match TRBD2. Unmatched junction bases numbered 10, after V lost 6 bases and J lost 4 bases. The CDR3 runs to 15 residues. The V gene's germline CDR1 is SGHNT and CDR2 YENEEA.